The 7 T cell receptor beta chains in this list originate from one sample, sequenced in a study of blood T cells in healthy people across ages. Then a second PCR, running about 7 to 11 cycles, was carried out with a sample-barcoded 5' primer and a J-beta primer mix. TCRdb re-called the 5' RACE reads through MiXCR, storing one row per CDR3 protein. The sample lists around 800,000 distinct CDR3 sequences; roughly 25% were seen once. These data were likewise used in another study, on T cells of mothers and their children.

Sample: blood. These receptor sequences come from a boy aged 5 to 17 in good health.

This clonotype has only a few counts. This chain links TRBV12-3 or TRBV12-4 with TRBJ1-1; D may be TRBD1 (5 bases). The CDR3 has 14 amino acids. Trimming took off 7 bases at V and 0 bases at J, with 12 bases between the two ends. In nucleotides, the CDR3 is TGTGCCAGCACCTCCGAGGACATGAACACTGAAGCTTTCTTT. Encoded protein: CASTSEDMNTEAFF.

This rearrangement joins TRBV12-3 or TRBV12-4 to TRBJ2-3; 8 positions match TRBD1. The V segment lost 7 bases and the J segment 2 bases; nucleotides outside the gene matches: 8. CDR3 length: 15 amino acids. CDR3 residues: CASTPGQGATDTQYF. CDR3 nucleotide sequence: TGTGCCAGCACGCCCGGACAGGGTGCCACAGATACGCAGTATTTT.

This clonotype was detected once. The J gene is TRBJ2-2, the V gene TRBV18; no firm D call. The V end lost 1 base, the J end lost 0 bases, and 9 bases lay between the germline ends. The CDR3 is made up of 16 amino acids. Germline V gene sequence: CDR1 KGHSH, CDR2 LQKENI. The CDR3 bases are TGTGCCAGCTCACCACTGGATATATCGAACACCGGGGAGCTGTTTTTT. Residues: CASSPLDISNTGELFF.

This clonotype turned up a few times. The rearrangement links TRBV7-3 to TRBJ2-3, with D maybe TRBD2 (6 bases). V lost 5 bases to trimming and J lost 4 bases, with 13 bases between them. The CDR3 contains 14 residues. Per the germline V gene, CDR1 is SGHTA and CDR2 is FQGTGA. CDR3 nucleotides: TGTGCCAGCAGCCGTCTGGGGGGTTCAGATACGCAGTATTTT. This codes for CASSRLGGSDTQYF.

The table lists this clonotype with a few counts. The chain joins TRBV29-1 to TRBJ2-1; D not resolved. Trimming took 4 bases from V and 0 from J, leaving 10 bases between them. The CDR3 length is 14 residues. CDR1 is SQVTM and CDR2 is ANQGSEA in the germline V gene. CDR3 amino acids: CSVVQFSSYNEQFF. CDR3 sequence (DNA): TGCAGCGTTGTACAGTTCAGCTCCTACAATGAGCAGTTCTTC.

V usage is TRBV12-3 or TRBV12-4 and J usage is TRBJ2-5; the match to TRBD1 covers 8 bases. This CDR3 contains 14 residues. After removal of 3 bases from V and 7 bases from J, the junction contained 7 bases not matched to a gene. CDR3 residues: CASSFLGQGGTQYF. DNA for the CDR3: TGTGCCAGCAGTTTCCTAGGACAGGGAGGGACCCAGTACTTC.

This chain uses TRBV7-9 with TRBJ1-5, with D tentatively TRBD1 (5 bases). CDR1 SEHNR and CDR2 FQNEAQ come from the germline V gene (reference sequence). The CDR3 length is 13 residues. The V and J ends lost 10 bases and 5 bases respectively, with 15 bases between them. DNA of the CDR3: TGTGCCACTACCCTCGGGGGGGATCAGCCCCAGCATTTT. Translating it yields CATTLGGDQPQHF.